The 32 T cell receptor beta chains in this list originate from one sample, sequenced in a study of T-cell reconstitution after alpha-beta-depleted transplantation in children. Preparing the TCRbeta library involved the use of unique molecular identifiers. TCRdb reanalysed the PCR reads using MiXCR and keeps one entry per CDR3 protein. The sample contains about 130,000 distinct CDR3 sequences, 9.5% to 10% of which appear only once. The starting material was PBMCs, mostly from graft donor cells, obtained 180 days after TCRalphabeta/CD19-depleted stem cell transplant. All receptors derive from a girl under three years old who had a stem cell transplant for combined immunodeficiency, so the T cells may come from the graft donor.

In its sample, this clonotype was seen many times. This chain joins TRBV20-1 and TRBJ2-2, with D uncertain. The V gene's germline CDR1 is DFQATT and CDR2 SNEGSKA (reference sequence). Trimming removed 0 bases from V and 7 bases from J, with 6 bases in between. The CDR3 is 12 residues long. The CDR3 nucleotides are TGCAGTGCTAGAGATCGGTTCGGGGAGCTGTTTTTT. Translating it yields CSARDRFGELFF.

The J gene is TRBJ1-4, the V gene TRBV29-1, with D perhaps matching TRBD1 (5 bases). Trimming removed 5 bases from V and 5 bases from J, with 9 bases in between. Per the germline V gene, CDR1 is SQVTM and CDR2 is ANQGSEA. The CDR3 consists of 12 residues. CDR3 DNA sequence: TGCAGCGTTTTGGGGGACAATGAAAAACTGTTTTTT. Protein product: CSVLGDNEKLFF.

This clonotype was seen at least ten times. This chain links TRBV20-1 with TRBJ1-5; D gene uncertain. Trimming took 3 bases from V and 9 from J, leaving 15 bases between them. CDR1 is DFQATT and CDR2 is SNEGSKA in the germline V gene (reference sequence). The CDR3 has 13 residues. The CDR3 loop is CSARTQIVGPQHF. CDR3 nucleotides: TGCAGTGCTAGGACCCAAATTGTGGGGCCCCAGCATTTT.

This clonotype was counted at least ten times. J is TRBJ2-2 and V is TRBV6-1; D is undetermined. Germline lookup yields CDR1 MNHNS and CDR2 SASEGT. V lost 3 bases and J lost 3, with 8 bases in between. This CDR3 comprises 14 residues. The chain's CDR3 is CASSDVGDTGELFF. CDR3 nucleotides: TGTGCCAGCAGTGATGTAGGAGACACCGGGGAGCTGTTTTTT.

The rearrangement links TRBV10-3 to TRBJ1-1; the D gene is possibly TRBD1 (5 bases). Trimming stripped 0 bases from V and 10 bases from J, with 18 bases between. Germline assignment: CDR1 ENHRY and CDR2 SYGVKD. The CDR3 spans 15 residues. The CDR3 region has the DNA TGTGCCATCAGTGAGTCTCCGGGACGCCCGCGGGGAGCTTTCTTT. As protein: CAISESPGRPRGAFF.

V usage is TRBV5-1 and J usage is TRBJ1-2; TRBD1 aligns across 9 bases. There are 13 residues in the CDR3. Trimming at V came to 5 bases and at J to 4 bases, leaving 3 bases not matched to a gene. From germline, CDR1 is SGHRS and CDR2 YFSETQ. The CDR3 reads CASSWGQGYGYTF. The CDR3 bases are TGCGCCAGCAGTTGGGGACAGGGCTATGGCTACACCTTC.

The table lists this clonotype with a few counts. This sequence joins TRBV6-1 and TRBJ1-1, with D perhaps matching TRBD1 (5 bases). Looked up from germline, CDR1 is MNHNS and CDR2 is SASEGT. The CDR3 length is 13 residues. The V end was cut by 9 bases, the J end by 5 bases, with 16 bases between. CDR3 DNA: TGTGCCAGTCGACCGGGGCCCTGGACTGAAGCTTTCTTT. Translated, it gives CASRPGPWTEAFF.

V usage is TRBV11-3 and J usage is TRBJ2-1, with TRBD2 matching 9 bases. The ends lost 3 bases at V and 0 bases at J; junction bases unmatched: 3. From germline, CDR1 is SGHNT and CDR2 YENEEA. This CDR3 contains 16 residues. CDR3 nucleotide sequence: TGTGCCAGCAGCTTTCTTAGCGGGAGCTCCTACAATGAGCAGTTCTTC. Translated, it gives CASSFLSGSSYNEQFF.

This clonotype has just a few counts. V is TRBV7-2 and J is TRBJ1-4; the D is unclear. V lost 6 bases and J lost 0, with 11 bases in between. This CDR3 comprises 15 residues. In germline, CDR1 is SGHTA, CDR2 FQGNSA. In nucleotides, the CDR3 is TGTGCCAGCAGTTGCGAATGTCCAACTAATGAAAAACTGTTTTTT. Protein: CASSCECPTNEKLFF.

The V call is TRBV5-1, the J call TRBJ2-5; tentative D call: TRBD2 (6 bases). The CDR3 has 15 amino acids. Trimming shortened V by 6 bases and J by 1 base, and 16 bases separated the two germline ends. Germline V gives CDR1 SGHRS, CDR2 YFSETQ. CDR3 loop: CASNGGRQSQETQYF. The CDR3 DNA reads TGCGCCAGCAACGGGGGAAGACAGAGCCAAGAGACCCAGTACTTC.

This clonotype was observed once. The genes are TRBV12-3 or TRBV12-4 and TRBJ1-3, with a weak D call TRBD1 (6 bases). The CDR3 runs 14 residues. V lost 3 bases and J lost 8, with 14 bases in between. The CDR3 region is CASSFPGESDTIYF. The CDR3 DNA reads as TGTGCCAGCAGTTTCCCAGGGGAGTCGGACACCATATATTTT.

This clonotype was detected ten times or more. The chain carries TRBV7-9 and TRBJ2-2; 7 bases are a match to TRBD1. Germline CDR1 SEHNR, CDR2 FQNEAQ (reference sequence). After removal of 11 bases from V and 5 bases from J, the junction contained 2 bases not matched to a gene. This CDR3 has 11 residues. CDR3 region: CADRVTGELFF. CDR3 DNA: TGTGCCGACAGGGTTACCGGGGAGCTGTTTTTT.

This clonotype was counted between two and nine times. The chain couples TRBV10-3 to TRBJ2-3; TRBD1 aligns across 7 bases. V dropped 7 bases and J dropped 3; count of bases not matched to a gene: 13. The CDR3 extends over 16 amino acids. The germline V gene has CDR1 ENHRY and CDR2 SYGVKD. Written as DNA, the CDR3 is TGTGCCATCACCGACGAAGGGGGCGGGTCTACAGATACGCAGTATTTT. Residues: CAITDEGGGSTDTQYF.

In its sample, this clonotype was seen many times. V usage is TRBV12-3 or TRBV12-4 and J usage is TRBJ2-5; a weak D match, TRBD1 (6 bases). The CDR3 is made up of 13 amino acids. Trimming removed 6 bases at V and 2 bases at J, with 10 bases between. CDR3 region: CASSRDTQETQYF. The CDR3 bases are TGTGCCAGCAGCCGGGACACGCAAGAGACCCAGTACTTC.

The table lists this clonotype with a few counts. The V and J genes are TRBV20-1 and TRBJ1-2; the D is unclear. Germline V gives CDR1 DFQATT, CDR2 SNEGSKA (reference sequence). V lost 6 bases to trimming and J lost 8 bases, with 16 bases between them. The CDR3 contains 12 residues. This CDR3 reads CSAPEPAEGYTF. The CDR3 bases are TGCAGTGCGCCCGAACCGGCGGAAGGCTACACCTTC.

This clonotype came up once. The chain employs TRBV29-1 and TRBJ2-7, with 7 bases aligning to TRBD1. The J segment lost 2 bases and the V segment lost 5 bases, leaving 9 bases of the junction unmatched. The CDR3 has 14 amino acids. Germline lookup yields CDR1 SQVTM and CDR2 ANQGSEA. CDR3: CSVQTVQGTYEQYF. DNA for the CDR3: TGCAGCGTTCAAACGGTACAGGGGACCTACGAGCAGTACTTC.

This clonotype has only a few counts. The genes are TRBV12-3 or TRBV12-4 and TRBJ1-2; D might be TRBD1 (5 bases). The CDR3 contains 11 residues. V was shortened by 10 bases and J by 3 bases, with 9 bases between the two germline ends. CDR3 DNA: TGTGCCATCCAGACAGACTATGGCTACACCTTC. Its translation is CAIQTDYGYTF.

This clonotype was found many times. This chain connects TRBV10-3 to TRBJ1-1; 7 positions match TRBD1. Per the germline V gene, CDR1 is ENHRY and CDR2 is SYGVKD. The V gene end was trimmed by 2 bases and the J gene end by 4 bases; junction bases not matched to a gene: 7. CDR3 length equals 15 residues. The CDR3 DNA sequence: TGTGCCATCAGTGAGCTATGGACAGGCGGCACTGAAGCTTTCTTT. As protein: CAISELWTGGTEAFF.

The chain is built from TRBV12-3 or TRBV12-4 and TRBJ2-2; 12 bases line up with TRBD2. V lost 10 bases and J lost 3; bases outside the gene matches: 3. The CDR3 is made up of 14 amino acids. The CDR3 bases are TGTGCCAACGGACTAGCGGGATACACCGGGGAGCTGTTTTTT. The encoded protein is CANGLAGYTGELFF.

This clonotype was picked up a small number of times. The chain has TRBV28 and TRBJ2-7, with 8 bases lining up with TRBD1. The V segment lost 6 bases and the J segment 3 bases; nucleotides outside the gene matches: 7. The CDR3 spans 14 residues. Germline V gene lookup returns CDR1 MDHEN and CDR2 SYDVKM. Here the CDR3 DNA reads TGTGCCAGCAGGCTCAGGGACAGGATCTACGAGCAGTACTTC. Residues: CASRLRDRIYEQYF.

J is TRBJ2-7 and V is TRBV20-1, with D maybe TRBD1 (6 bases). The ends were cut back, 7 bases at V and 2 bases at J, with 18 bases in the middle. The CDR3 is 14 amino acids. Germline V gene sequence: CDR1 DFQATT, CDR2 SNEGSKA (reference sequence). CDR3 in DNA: TGCAGTGTCCTGCCCGGGACAACTACCTACGAGCAGTACTTC. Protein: CSVLPGTTTYEQYF.

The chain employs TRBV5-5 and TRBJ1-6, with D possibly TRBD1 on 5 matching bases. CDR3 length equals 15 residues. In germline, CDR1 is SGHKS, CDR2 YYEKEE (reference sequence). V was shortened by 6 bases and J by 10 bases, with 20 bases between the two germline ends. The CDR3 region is CASTPRGARRSPLHF. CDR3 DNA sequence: TGTGCCAGCACTCCTAGAGGGGCGCGCAGATCACCCCTCCACTTT. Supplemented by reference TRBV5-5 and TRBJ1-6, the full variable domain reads DAGVTQSPTHLIKTRGQQVTLRCSPISGHKSVSWYQQVLGQGPQFIFQYYEKEERGRGNFPDRFSARQFPNYSSELNVNALLLGDSALYLCASTPRGARRSPLHFGNGTRLTVT.

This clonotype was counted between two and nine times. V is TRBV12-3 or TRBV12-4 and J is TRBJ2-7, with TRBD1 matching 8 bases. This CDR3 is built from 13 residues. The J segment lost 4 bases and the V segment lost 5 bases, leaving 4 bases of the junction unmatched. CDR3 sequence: CASSPRTGYEQYF. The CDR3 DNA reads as TGTGCCAGCAGTCCCCGGACAGGGTACGAGCAGTACTTC.

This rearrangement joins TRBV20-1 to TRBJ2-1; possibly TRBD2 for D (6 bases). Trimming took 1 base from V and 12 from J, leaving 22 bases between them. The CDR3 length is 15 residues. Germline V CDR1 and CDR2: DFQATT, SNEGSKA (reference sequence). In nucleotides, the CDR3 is TGCAGTGCTAGAGTTTCCGGGCATTTGACTAGGCGGCAGTTCTTC. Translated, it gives CSARVSGHLTRRQFF.

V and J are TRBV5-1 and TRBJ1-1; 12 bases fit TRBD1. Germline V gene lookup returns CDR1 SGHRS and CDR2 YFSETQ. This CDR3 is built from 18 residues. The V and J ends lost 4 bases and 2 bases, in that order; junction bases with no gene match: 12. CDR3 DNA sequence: TGCGCCAGCAGCGGAGCGTCCGGGACAGGGGGCGTCAACACTGAAGCTTTCTTT. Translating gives CASSGASGTGGVNTEAFF.

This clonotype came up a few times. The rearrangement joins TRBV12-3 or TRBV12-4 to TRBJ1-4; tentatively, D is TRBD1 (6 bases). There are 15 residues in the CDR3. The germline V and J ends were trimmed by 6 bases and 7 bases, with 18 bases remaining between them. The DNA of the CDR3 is TGTGCCAGCAGCCCGGACAGCATGGGAGGTGAAAAACTGTTTTTT. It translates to CASSPDSMGGEKLFF.

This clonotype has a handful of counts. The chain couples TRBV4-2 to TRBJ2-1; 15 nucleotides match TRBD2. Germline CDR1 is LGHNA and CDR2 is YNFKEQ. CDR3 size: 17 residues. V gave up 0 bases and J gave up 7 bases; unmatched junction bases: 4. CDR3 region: CASSQDGTSGRLNEQFF. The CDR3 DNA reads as TGTGCCAGCAGCCAAGATGGGACTAGCGGGAGGTTAAATGAGCAGTTCTTC.

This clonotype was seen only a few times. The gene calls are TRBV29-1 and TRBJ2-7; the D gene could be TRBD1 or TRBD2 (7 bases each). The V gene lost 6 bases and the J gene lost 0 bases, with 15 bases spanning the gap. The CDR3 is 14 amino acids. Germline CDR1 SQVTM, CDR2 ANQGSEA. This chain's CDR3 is CSVTAGQSSYEQYF. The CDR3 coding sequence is TGCAGCGTCACAGCGGGACAGAGCTCCTACGAGCAGTACTTC.

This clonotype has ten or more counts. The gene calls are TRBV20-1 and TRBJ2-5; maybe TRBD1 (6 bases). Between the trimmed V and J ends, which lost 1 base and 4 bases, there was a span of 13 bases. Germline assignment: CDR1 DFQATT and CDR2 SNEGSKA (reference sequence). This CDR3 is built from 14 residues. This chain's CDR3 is CSARVSGAGETQYF. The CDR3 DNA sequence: TGCAGTGCTAGAGTTTCAGGGGCCGGAGAGACCCAGTACTTC.

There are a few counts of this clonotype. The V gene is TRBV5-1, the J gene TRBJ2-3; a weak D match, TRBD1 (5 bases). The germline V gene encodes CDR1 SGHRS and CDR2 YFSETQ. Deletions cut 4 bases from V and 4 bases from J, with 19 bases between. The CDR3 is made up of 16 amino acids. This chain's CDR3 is CASSPRVRASPDTQYF. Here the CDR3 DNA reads TGCGCCAGCAGCCCCAGGGTACGGGCGAGCCCAGATACGCAGTATTTT.

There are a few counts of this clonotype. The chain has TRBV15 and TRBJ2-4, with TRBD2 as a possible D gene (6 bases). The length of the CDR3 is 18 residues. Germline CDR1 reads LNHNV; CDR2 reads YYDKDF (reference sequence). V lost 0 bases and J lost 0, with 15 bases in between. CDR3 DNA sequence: TGTGCCACCAGCAGAGATTTCGGAGGGGCCCTAGCCAAAAACATTCAGTACTTC. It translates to CATSRDFGGALAKNIQYF.

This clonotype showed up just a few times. The CDR3 reads CASSLSIWGGSAGELFF. CDR3 nucleotides: TGTGCCAGCAGTTTATCGATTTGGGGCGGTAGTGCTGGGGAGCTGTTTTTT. J is TRBJ2-2 and V is TRBV27; tentative D call: TRBD1 (5 bases). V dropped 0 bases and J dropped 8 bases, with 19 bases sitting between them. The CDR3 contains 17 residues. CDR1 is MNHEY, CDR2 SMNVEV, per germline (reference sequence).